The 28 T cell receptor beta chains below all came from one sample that was sequenced in a study of blood T cell repertoires in COVID-19. Generated by immunoSEQ multiplex PCR, the TCRdb table keeps only in-frame clones and is missing some. Of a few hundred thousand clones in the sample, approximately 91% were seen once. The sequenced material came from PBMCs or T cells enriched from blood (not recorded which). Receptors were obtained from a woman aged 18-29 years who had been exposed to COVID-19.

The chain is built from TRBV5-4 and TRBJ1-3; possible D gene TRBD1, 5 bases. The CDR3 covers 13 residues. The germline gives CDR1 SGHNT, CDR2 YYREEE (reference sequence). V lost 4 bases, J lost 2 bases, and 7 bases lay in between. The CDR3 bases are TGTGCCAGCAGCAAGGACACTGGAAACACCATATATTTT. Translation: CASSKDTGNTIYF.

V usage is TRBV3-1 (or the pseudogene TRBV3-2) and J usage is TRBJ1-5; D is unclear. CDR1 is LGHDT, CDR2 YNNKEL, per germline (reference sequence). This CDR3 region has 15 residues. V was cut by 5 bases and J by 0 bases, with 11 bases left in between. The CDR3 DNA is TGTGCCAGCAGCGGAGGGTCAGGTAGCAATCAGCCCCAGCATTTT. It encodes CASSGGSGSNQPQHF.

The CDR3: CASRSPLLPQATNEKLFF. The CDR3 nucleotides are TGTGCCAGCAGGTCCCCACTCCTGCCCCAAGCAACTAATGAAAAACTGTTTTTT. V gene TRBV28 combines with J gene TRBJ1-4, with unresolved D. This CDR3 comprises 18 residues. Trimming cost V 6 bases and J 0 bases, with 20 bases left between them. Germline-derived CDR1 and CDR2 are MDHEN and SYDVKM.

V is TRBV7-2 and J is TRBJ2-1, with TRBD1 identical over 8 bases. This CDR3 has 18 residues. Germline trimming cut 2 bases from V and 0 bases from J; bases unmatched to any gene: 9. CDR1 is SGHTA and CDR2 is FQGNSA in the germline V gene. CDR3 region: CASSLRWTGRISYNEQFF. For the CDR3, the DNA is TGTGCCAGCAGCTTAAGGTGGACAGGGAGAATCTCCTACAATGAGCAGTTCTTC.

The J gene is TRBJ2-7, the V gene TRBV7-9; 10 bases fit TRBD1. V dropped 5 bases and J dropped 2; count of bases not matched to a gene: 6. Germline CDR1 is SEHNR and CDR2 is FQNEAQ (reference sequence). This CDR3 has 15 residues. DNA of the CDR3: TGTGCCAGCAGCCTTACCGGGACAGGGGCCTACGAGCAGTACTTC. It codes for CASSLTGTGAYEQYF.

This clone appeared a single time. J is TRBJ2-1 and V is TRBV5-5, with D tentatively TRBD1 (6 bases). This CDR3 spans 15 amino acids. The germline CDR1 and CDR2 sequences are SGHKS and YYEKEE (reference sequence). V was trimmed by 0 bases and J by 0 bases, leaving 7 bases between them. The CDR3 sequence: CASSLGDNSYNEQFF. Here the CDR3 DNA reads TGTGCCAGCAGCTTGGGGGACAACTCCTACAATGAGCAGTTCTTC. Full variable domain (outside the CDR3, taken from reference TRBV5-5 and TRBJ2-1): DAGVTQSPTHLIKTRGQQVTLRCSPISGHKSVSWYQQVLGQGPQFIFQYYEKEERGRGNFPDRFSARQFPNYSSELNVNALLLGDSALYLCASSLGDNSYNEQFFGPGTRLTVL.

This chain connects TRBV30 to TRBJ2-2, with unresolved D. The V gene lost 4 bases and the J gene lost 5 bases, with 11 bases spanning the gap. Germline assignment: CDR1 GTSNPN and CDR2 SVGIG (reference sequence). This CDR3 is 13 amino acids long. The CDR3 DNA follows: TGTGCCTGGATTGTCTGGCGGACCGGGGAGCTGTTTTTT. It encodes CAWIVWRTGELFF.

The chain joins TRBV5-6 to TRBJ2-1; 11 bases map to TRBD2. V was pared by 0 bases and J by 0 bases, with 2 bases of the junction left unmatched. This CDR3 contains 17 residues. In germline, CDR1 is SGHDT, CDR2 YYEEEE. As DNA, the CDR3 is TGTGCCAGCAGCTTGGATGGACTAGCGGGCTCCTACAATGAGCAGTTCTTC. Residues: CASSLDGLAGSYNEQFF.

The V and J genes are TRBV2 and TRBJ2-3, with 9 bases fitting TRBD1. The CDR3 spans 13 residues. The germline gives CDR1 SNHLY, CDR2 FYNNEI. The V and J ends lost 6 bases and 7 bases, in that order; junction bases with no gene match: 5. CDR3 amino acids: CASRGQGVYTQYF. The CDR3 DNA follows: TGTGCCAGCAGGGGACAGGGCGTATATACGCAGTATTTT.

The chain joins TRBV28 to TRBJ2-7, with TRBD2 matching 8 bases. This CDR3 is built from 14 residues. Germline V gives CDR1 MDHEN, CDR2 SYDVKM. V lost 9 bases, J lost 5 bases, and 12 bases stayed unmatched. The CDR3, as DNA: TGTGCCAGTGGAGGGCCGGGGGGGCGCGACGAGCAGTACTTC. Translating gives CASGGPGGRDEQYF.

The genes are TRBV20-1 and TRBJ1-1, with 8 bases lining up with TRBD1. The trim removed 6 bases at V and 8 bases at J, leaving 5 bases unmatched. Per the germline V gene, CDR1 is DFQATT and CDR2 is SNEGSKA (reference sequence). CDR3 size: 11 residues. The CDR3 DNA reads as TGCAGTGCCTGGGACAGGCTAGAAGCTTTCTTT. It yields the protein CSAWDRLEAFF.

This sequence joins TRBV28 and TRBJ1-2, with a possible D match to TRBD1 (5 bases). The V end lost 10 bases, the J end lost 0 bases, and 21 bases lay between the germline ends. The CDR3 is 16 residues long. Germline assignment: CDR1 MDHEN and CDR2 SYDVKM. The CDR3 bases are TGTGCCATAAAGCGGGGCGGCTTCAGTGCTAACTATGGCTACACCTTC. Residues: CAIKRGGFSANYGYTF.

The table lists this clone with a few counts. V is TRBV4-1 and J is TRBJ2-3, with D maybe TRBD2 (5 bases). This CDR3 has 14 residues. V lost 0 bases to trimming and J lost 5 bases, with 9 bases between them. Germline loops: CDR1 MGHRA, CDR2 YSYEKL. The CDR3 sequence: CASSQERVGDTQYF. The CDR3 region has the DNA TGCGCCAGCAGCCAAGAGCGGGTAGGAGATACGCAGTATTTT.

The rearrangement uses TRBV5-5 and TRBJ1-4; possibly TRBD1 for D (5 bases). V was cut by 3 bases and J by 0 bases, with 9 bases left in between. Germline CDR1 SGHKS, CDR2 YYEKEE (reference sequence). The CDR3 runs to 15 residues. In nucleotides, the CDR3 is TGTGCCAGCAGCTGGACACTCACAACTAATGAAAAACTGTTTTTT. Protein: CASSWTLTTNEKLFF. Full variable domain (remainder filled in from reference TRBV5-5 and TRBJ1-4): DAGVTQSPTHLIKTRGQQVTLRCSPISGHKSVSWYQQVLGQGPQFIFQYYEKEERGRGNFPDRFSARQFPNYSSELNVNALLLGDSALYLCASSWTLTTNEKLFFGSGTQLSVL.

The chain has TRBV5-1 and TRBJ2-7; D possibly corresponds to TRBD1 (5 bases). This CDR3 has 12 amino acids. The germline CDR1 and CDR2 sequences are SGHRS and YFSETQ. The germline V and J ends were trimmed by 5 bases and 3 bases, with 9 bases remaining between them. CDR3 residues: CASRQDIYEQYF. In DNA, the CDR3 is TGCGCCAGCAGGCAGGACATCTACGAGCAGTACTTC. Combining the CDR3 with reference TRBV5-1 and TRBJ2-7 gives the whole variable domain KAGVTQTPRYLIKTRGQQVTLSCSPISGHRSVSWYQQTPGQGLQFLFEYFSETQRNKGNFPGRFSGRQFSNSRSEMNVSTLELGDSALYLCASRQDIYEQYFGPGTRLTVT.

The V and J genes are TRBV6-5 and TRBJ1-2, with D possibly TRBD1 on 6 matching bases. The length of the CDR3 is 15 residues. Trimming took 6 bases from V and 0 from J, leaving 14 bases between them. Germline CDR1 MNHEY, CDR2 SVGAGI. The CDR3 region is CASRGGGHANYGYTF. As DNA, the CDR3 is TGTGCCAGCAGGGGCGGGGGCCACGCTAACTATGGCTACACCTTC.

This clone was counted a few times. The chain links TRBV3-1 (or the pseudogene TRBV3-2) to TRBJ1-2; TRBD1 matches at 7 bases. Germline V gene sequence: CDR1 LGHDT, CDR2 YNNKEL (reference sequence). The ends lost 0 bases at V and 0 bases at J; junction bases unmatched: 1. The CDR3 is 15 amino acids. The CDR3 coding sequence is TGTGCCAGCAGCCAAGATGGACAGGCTAACTATGGCTACACCTTC. This gives the protein CASSQDGQANYGYTF.

The chain uses TRBV10-2 and TRBJ2-5; tentatively, D is TRBD2 (5 bases). The germline V and J ends were trimmed by 2 bases and 4 bases, with 14 bases remaining between them. This CDR3 region has 15 residues. Germline V gene lookup returns CDR1 WSHSY and CDR2 SAAADI. The chain's CDR3 is CASSEQFLARETQYF. The CDR3 DNA reads as TGCGCCAGCAGTGAGCAGTTCCTAGCACGAGAGACCCAGTACTTC.

This clone was detected once. The chain has TRBV7-2 and TRBJ1-6; D remains unclear. Germline V gives CDR1 SGHTA, CDR2 FQGNSA. Trimming pared 0 bases from V and 1 base from J, leaving 13 bases between. The CDR3 runs 18 residues. In DNA form, the CDR3 reads TGTGCCAGCAGCTTAGCGGTAAACAGCCTTTCCTATAATTCACCCCTCCACTTT. Encoded protein: CASSLAVNSLSYNSPLHF. Complete variable domain (other parts from reference TRBV7-2 and TRBJ1-6): GAGVSQSPSNKVTEKGKDVELRCDPISGHTALYWYRQSLGQGLEFLIYFQGNSAPDKSGLPSDRFSAERTGGSVSTLTIQRTQQEDSAVYLCASSLAVNSLSYNSPLHFGNGTRLTVT.

J is TRBJ2-7 and V is TRBV6-5; a possible D gene is TRBD1 (6 bases). The germline V gene has CDR1 MNHEY and CDR2 SVGAGI. The CDR3 length is 14 residues. With 9 bases removed from V and 3 bases from J, the gap between germline ends came to 18 bases. The chain's CDR3 is CASRNTGTNYEQYF. The CDR3 DNA follows: TGTGCCAGTCGGAATACCGGGACAAACTACGAGCAGTACTTC.

The rearrangement joins TRBV19 to TRBJ2-6; 8 bases fit TRBD1. The V gene end was trimmed by 5 bases and the J gene end by 1 base; junction bases not matched to a gene: 10. Germline loops: CDR1 LNHDA, CDR2 SQIVND (reference sequence). The CDR3 extends over 18 amino acids. CDR3 coding DNA: TGTGCCAGTAGTGGTTTCCAGGGGGCGATATCTGGGGCCAACGTCCTGACTTTC. As protein: CASSGFQGAISGANVLTF.

The chain recombines TRBV14 with TRBJ2-2; TRBD2 is a possible D gene (6 bases). Between the trimmed V and J ends, which lost 1 base and 2 bases, there was a span of 14 bases. Germline V gene data show CDR1 as SGHDN and CDR2 as FVKESK. The CDR3 sequence is 17 residues long. The CDR3 loop is CASSQGMRTTNTGELFF. The DNA of the CDR3 is TGTGCCAGCAGCCAAGGGATGCGGACTACTAACACCGGGGAGCTGTTTTTT.

J is TRBJ2-7 and V is TRBV5-1; tentatively, D is TRBD1 (5 bases). The CDR3 has 16 residues. The V gene lost 0 bases and the J gene lost 0 bases, with 13 bases spanning the gap. CDR1 is SGHRS, CDR2 YFSETQ, per germline. CDR3 sequence reads: CASSLVAGQSSYEQYF. The CDR3 coding sequence is TGCGCCAGCAGCTTGGTCGCAGGGCAATCCTCCTACGAGCAGTACTTC.

The V call is TRBV9, the J call TRBJ2-1; D is undetermined. CDR3 length equals 14 residues. V was cut by 4 bases and J by 6 bases, with 14 bases left in between. Germline V gene lookup returns CDR1 SGDLS and CDR2 YYNGEE. In nucleotides, the CDR3 is TGTGCCAGCAGCACCTCAGGAACGGCCAATGAGCAGTTCTTC. Protein sequence: CASSTSGTANEQFF.

This chain uses TRBV5-4 with TRBJ1-2; D ambiguous. Germline V gene data show CDR1 as SGHNT and CDR2 as YYREEE (reference sequence). V shed 0 bases and J shed 2 bases, with 11 bases lying between them. The CDR3 sequence is 15 residues long. CDR3 bases: TGTGCCAGCAGCTTGGTGGCGGCGGAAAACTATGGCTACACCTTC. Encoded protein: CASSLVAAENYGYTF.

The rearrangement uses TRBV7-9 and TRBJ2-7; 11 bases agree with TRBD1. This CDR3 region has 15 residues. CDR1 is SEHNR and CDR2 is FQNEAQ in the germline V gene (reference sequence). J was trimmed by 7 bases and V by 8 bases; bases with no gene match: 13. The CDR3 DNA reads as TGTGCCAGCTCTCCCGGGACAGGGGGGGAGTGGGAGCAGTACTTC. Residues: CASSPGTGGEWEQYF.

This chain connects TRBV6-2 or TRBV6-3 to TRBJ1-2; D gene unclear. V was trimmed by 0 bases and J by 8 bases, leaving 19 bases between them. Germline V lookup: CDR1 MNHEY, CDR2 SVGEGT. This CDR3 has 16 residues. This chain's CDR3 is CASSYSTSALSGGYTF. The CDR3 region has the DNA TGTGCCAGCAGTTACTCGACGTCTGCCCTTTCAGGCGGCTACACCTTC.

The chain uses TRBV28 and TRBJ1-4; 9 positions agree with TRBD1. The CDR3 is made up of 15 amino acids. Germline V gene data show CDR1 as MDHEN and CDR2 as SYDVKM. The junction had 9 bases not matched to a gene; V was cut back by 3 bases and J by 10 bases. CDR3 residues: CASSFSGTGFGKLFF. In DNA form, the CDR3 reads TGTGCCAGCAGTTTTTCCGGGACAGGGTTCGGAAAACTGTTTTTT.